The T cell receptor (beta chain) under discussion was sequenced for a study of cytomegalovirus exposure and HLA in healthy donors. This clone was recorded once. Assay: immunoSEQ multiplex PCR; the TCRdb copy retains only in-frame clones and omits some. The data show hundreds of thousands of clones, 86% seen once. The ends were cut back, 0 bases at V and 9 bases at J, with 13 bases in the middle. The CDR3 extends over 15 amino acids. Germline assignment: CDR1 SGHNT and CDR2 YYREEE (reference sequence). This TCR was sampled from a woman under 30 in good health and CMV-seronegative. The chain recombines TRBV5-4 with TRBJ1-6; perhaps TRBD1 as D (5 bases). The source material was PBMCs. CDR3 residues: CASSLGQGMGSPLHF. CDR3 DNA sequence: TGTGCCAGCAGCTTGGGGCAGGGAATGGGTTCACCCCTCCACTTT.